This TCR beta chain was identified during a study of shared clonotypes between healthy human individuals. Overall study: A couple of female and a few male donors aged 18 to 49 were enrolled.

A few counts support this clone. This was a deep-level run. The authors sequenced unsorted PBMC DNA on ten immunoSEQ deep assay plates. Authors' data handling: ImmunoSEQ yielded junction-only sequences lacking quality scores, so filtering differed. The protocol was immunoSEQ multiplex PCR, while the TCRdb copy is restricted to in-frame clones and leaves out a portion. V and J calls and clone size come straight from that table; D and trimming were deduced from the DNA. The data hold around 510,000 clones, with around 76% observed a single time. The germline V gene has CDR1 SGDLS and CDR2 YYNGEE. This CDR3 has 14 residues. With V trimmed by 2 bases and J by 5 bases, 7 bases remained unmatched.

This receptor was identified in a woman aged 40-49 years in good health. Some clones in this sample may be carry-over from other donors' samples. This rearrangement joins TRBV9 to TRBJ2-7, with 7 bases aligning to TRBD2. Sequencing used PBMCs. The CDR3 is CASSVGRESDEQYF. The CDR3 DNA reads as TGTGCCAGCAGCGTGGGGCGGGAGTCGGACGAGCAGTACTTC. Drawing the rest from reference TRBV9 and TRBJ2-7, the complete variable domain is DSGVTQTPKHLITATGQRVTLRCSPRSGDLSVYWYQQSLDQGLQFLIQYYNGEERAKGNILERFSAQQFPDLHSELNLSSLELGDSALYFCASSVGRESDEQYFGPGTRLTVT.